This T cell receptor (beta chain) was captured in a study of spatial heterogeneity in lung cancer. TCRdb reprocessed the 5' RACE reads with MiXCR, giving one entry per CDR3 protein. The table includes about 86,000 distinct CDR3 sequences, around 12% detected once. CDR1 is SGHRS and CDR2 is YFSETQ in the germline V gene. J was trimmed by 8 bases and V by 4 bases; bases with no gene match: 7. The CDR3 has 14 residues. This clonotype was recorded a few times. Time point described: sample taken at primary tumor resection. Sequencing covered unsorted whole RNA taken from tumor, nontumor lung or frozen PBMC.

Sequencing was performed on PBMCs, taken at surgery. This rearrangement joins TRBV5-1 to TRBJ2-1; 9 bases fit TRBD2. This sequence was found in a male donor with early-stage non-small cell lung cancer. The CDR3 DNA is TGCGCCAGCAGCCCCTATGCGGGAGGGGATGAGCAGTTCTTC. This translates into CASSPYAGGDEQFF. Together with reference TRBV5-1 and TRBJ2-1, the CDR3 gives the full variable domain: KAGVTQTPRYLIKTRGQQVTLSCSPISGHRSVSWYQQTPGQGLQFLFEYFSETQRNKGNFPGRFSGRQFSNSRSEMNVSTLELGDSALYLCASSPYAGGDEQFFGPGTRLTVL.